Below are 9 T cell receptor beta chains sequenced from a single sample in a study of blood T cell repertoires in COVID-19 (dated by TCRdb to 2019 to 2021). Receptor libraries were prepared by the immunoSEQ multiplex PCR assay. TCRdb retrieved this table from immuneACCESS and kept in-frame rearrangements only. Not all clones are present; in checked studies, unresolved V genes account for under half, and no reason is known for the remainder. For this sample there are about 280,000 clones; 87% appear just once. The ten largest clones add up to approximately 5.7% of the sample. Sequencing was carried out using PBMCs or T cells enriched from blood (not recorded which). Receptors originate from a woman aged 35 to 49 who had recovered from COVID-19.

V and J are TRBV30 and TRBJ1-5, with D uncertain. CDR3 length: 12 amino acids. CDR1 and CDR2 from the germline V gene are GTSNPN and SVGIG (reference sequence). V lost 1 base and J lost 11, with 12 bases in between. The CDR3 spells CAWSGQLSTQHF. CDR3 sequence (DNA): TGTGCCTGGAGTGGACAACTTTCGACCCAGCATTTT.

V is TRBV5-8 and J is TRBJ1-6, with a tentative D call TRBD1 (5 bases). Germline-derived CDR1 and CDR2 are SGHTS and YDEGEE. Trimming left V 4 bases short and J 10 bases short, with 24 bases between. The CDR3 loop spans 17 amino acids. Written as DNA, the CDR3 is TGTGCCAGCAGCCCGGAATACCTAGGGACTGGAGGATCACCCCTCCACTTT. This codes for CASSPEYLGTGGSPLHF.

This chain joins TRBV6-1 and TRBJ2-1; D is possibly TRBD2 (5 bases). Per the germline V gene, CDR1 is MNHNS and CDR2 is SASEGT. Trimming took 3 bases from V and 0 from J, leaving 9 bases between them. CDR3 length: 15 amino acids. The CDR3 protein is CASSEGRSSYNEQFF. CDR3 bases: TGTGCCAGCAGTGAGGGGAGAAGCTCCTACAATGAGCAGTTCTTC.

The CDR3 protein is CASSSGLAGGGDEQFF. Here the CDR3 DNA reads TGCGCCAGCAGCTCGGGACTAGCGGGAGGCGGGGATGAGCAGTTCTTC. V usage is TRBV5-1 and J usage is TRBJ2-1; TRBD2 matches at 15 bases. The V gene's germline CDR1 is SGHRS and CDR2 YFSETQ. This CDR3 is built from 16 residues. The V and J ends lost 3 bases and 8 bases, in that order; junction bases with no gene match: 6. Variable domain in full (rest from reference TRBV5-1 and TRBJ2-1): KAGVTQTPRYLIKTRGQQVTLSCSPISGHRSVSWYQQTPGQGLQFLFEYFSETQRNKGNFPGRFSGRQFSNSRSEMNVSTLELGDSALYLCASSSGLAGGGDEQFFGPGTRLTVL.

The V call is TRBV9, the J call TRBJ1-5, with D hard to call. This CDR3 is built from 14 residues. Germline V gene data show CDR1 as SGDLS and CDR2 as YYNGEE. V was clipped by 4 bases and J by 3 bases, with 11 bases between them. CDR3 loop: CASSMGGLNQPQHF. CDR3 nucleotides: TGTGCCAGCAGCATGGGCGGACTCAATCAGCCCCAGCATTTT.

The chain is built from TRBV9 and TRBJ2-1; 10 bases align to TRBD2. CDR1 is SGDLS, CDR2 YYNGEE, per germline. This CDR3 spans 14 amino acids. The V gene end was trimmed by 4 bases and the J gene end by 12 bases; junction bases not matched to a gene: 10. The DNA of the CDR3 is TGTGCCAGCAGCCTAGGAGGACTAGCGGAGGGGCAGTTCTTC. Translated, it gives CASSLGGLAEGQFF.

The chain joins TRBV2 to TRBJ2-1, with TRBD1 as a possible D gene (6 bases). V was pared by 11 bases and J by 9 bases, with 20 bases between. The CDR3 sequence is 13 residues long. CDR1 and CDR2 from the germline V gene are SNHLY and FYNNEI. The CDR3 reads CAGHRDLIPEQFF. CDR3 DNA: TGTGCCGGGCACAGGGACCTTATACCTGAGCAGTTCTTC.

The chain couples TRBV3-1 (or the pseudogene TRBV3-2) to TRBJ1-6; D is possibly TRBD1 (5 bases). Trimming removed 4 bases at V and 10 bases at J, with 14 bases between. The CDR3 is 14 residues long. The germline V gene has CDR1 LGHDT and CDR2 YNNKEL (reference sequence). CDR3 in DNA: TGTGCCAGCAGCCCCCTCTTGGGGCGATCACCCCTCCACTTT. Protein: CASSPLLGRSPLHF.

The count of this clone is one. This sequence joins TRBV9 and TRBJ2-1; D is uncertain. CDR3 length equals 14 residues. The V end was cut by 4 bases, the J end by 11 bases, with 19 bases between. Per germline, CDR1 SGDLS and CDR2 YYNGEE. CDR3 nucleotide sequence: TGTGCCAGCAGCCTGGGCCACCGCTCGCCTCAGCAGTTCTTC. This encodes CASSLGHRSPQQFF.